This T cell receptor (beta chain) was captured by sequencing in a study of blood T cell repertoires in COVID-19. The CDR3 contains 15 residues. The ends lost 2 bases at V and 7 bases at J; junction bases unmatched: 11. Germline-derived CDR1 and CDR2 are MNHEY and SVGAGI. Libraries were prepared by immunoSEQ multiplex PCR; TCRdb keeps only in-frame clonotypes and omits some of them. The sample has about 190,000 clones; roughly four fifths are singletons. This chain links TRBV6-5 with TRBJ2-7; 7 nucleotides line up with TRBD2. The receptor comes from a woman aged 40 to 50 with acute or convalescent COVID-19. Sequencing was performed on peripheral blood. This chain's CDR3 is CASSYGAGASGEQYF. In nucleotides, the CDR3 is TGTGCCAGCAGTTACGGCGCGGGAGCGTCCGGGGAGCAGTACTTC.